This T cell receptor (beta chain) was obtained from a study of B cell selection in AIRE deficiency. CDR3 size: 14 residues. Germline CDR1 reads MNHEY; CDR2 reads SMNVEV (reference sequence). With 8 bases removed from V and 0 bases from J, the gap between germline ends came to 11 bases. The regulatory T cell sort gate was CD4+CD25hiCD127low/negative. Comments on this clone: Its target is unknown.

Study-wide points: Healthy Tconv contained approximately 37% of shared healthy Treg sequences; only TCRbeta sequenced. Healthy donors alone shared under 35% of about 3,600 Treg sequences; patients alone approximately 9.1%. Patient Tconv cells held about 30% of Treg sequences shared by healthy donors. Shared Treg sequences had shorter CDR3s, biased toward rearrangements with few non-templated insertions.

Here immunoSEQ multiplex PCR was the method, and the copy in TCRdb shows in-frame clones only, minus some. The table has tens of thousands of clones, 94% seen once. The chain is built from TRBV27 and TRBJ1-5, with D unresolved. Sequenced material: Tregs sorted from PBMCs. The source of this sequence is a human donor with AIRE deficiency. The CDR3 region is CASHSRYSNQPQHF. The CDR3 DNA is TGTGCCAGCCACTCCCGGTATAGCAATCAGCCCCAGCATTTT.